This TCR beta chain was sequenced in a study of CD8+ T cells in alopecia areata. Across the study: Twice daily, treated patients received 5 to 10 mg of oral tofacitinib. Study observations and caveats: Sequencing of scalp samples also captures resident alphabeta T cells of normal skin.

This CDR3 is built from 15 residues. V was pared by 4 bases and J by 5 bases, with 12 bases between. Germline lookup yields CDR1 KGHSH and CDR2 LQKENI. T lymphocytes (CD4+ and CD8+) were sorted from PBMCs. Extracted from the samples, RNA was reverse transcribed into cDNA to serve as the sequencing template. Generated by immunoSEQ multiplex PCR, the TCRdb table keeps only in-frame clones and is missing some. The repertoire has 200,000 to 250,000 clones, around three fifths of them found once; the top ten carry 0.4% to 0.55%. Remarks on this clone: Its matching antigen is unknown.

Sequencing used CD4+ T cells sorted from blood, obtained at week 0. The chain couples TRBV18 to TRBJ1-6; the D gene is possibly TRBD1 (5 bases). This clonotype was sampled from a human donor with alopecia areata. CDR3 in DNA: TGTGCCAGCTCACGACAAGACAGAGATAATTCACCCCTCCACTTT. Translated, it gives CASSRQDRDNSPLHF.